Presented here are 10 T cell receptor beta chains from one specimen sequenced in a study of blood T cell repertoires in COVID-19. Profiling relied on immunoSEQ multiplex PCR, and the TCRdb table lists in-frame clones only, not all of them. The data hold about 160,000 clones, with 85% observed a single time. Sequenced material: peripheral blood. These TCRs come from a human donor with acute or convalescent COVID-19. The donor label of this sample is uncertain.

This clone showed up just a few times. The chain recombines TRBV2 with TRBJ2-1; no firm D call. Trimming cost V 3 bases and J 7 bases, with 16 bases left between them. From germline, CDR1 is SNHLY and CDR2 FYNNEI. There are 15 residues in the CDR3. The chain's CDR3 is CASSERPPVRNEQFF. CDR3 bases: TGTGCCAGCAGTGAGAGACCCCCAGTGAGGAATGAGCAGTTCTTC.

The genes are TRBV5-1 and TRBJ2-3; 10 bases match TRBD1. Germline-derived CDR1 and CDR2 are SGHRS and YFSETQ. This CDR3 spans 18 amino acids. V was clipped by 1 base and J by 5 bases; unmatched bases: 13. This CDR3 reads CASSLRPSTGGGVDTQYF. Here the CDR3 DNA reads TGCGCCAGCAGCTTGAGACCCTCGACAGGGGGCGGTGTAGATACGCAGTATTTT. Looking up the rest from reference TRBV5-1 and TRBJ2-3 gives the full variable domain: KAGVTQTPRYLIKTRGQQVTLSCSPISGHRSVSWYQQTPGQGLQFLFEYFSETQRNKGNFPGRFSGRQFSNSRSEMNVSTLELGDSALYLCASSLRPSTGGGVDTQYFGPGTRLTVL.

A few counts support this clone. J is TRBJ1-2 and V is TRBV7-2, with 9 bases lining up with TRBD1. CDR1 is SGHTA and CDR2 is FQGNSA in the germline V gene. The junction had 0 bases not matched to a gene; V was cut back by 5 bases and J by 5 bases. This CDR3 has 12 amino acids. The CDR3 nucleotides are TGTGCCAGCAGCGACAGGGGGTATGGCTACACCTTC. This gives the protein CASSDRGYGYTF.

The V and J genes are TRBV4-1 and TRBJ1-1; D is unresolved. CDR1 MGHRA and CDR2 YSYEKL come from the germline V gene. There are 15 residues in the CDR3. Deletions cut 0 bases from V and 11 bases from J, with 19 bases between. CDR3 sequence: CASSQDRQVIVRAFF. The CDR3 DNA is TGCGCCAGCAGCCAAGATAGGCAGGTTATAGTCAGGGCTTTCTTT.

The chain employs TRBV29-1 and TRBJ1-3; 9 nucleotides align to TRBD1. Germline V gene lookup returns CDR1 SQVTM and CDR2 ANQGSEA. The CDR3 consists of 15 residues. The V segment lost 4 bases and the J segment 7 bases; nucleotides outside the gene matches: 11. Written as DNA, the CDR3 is TGCAGCGTTGCAGCGAAACAGGGGGCTGCGAACACCATATATTTT. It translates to CSVAAKQGAANTIYF.

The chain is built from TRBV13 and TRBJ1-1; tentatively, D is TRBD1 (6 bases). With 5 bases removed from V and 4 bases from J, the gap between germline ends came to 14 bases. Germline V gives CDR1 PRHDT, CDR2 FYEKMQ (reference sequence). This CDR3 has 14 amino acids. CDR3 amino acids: CASSTRQAPTEAFF. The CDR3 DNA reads TGTGCCAGCAGCACCCGACAGGCTCCCACTGAAGCTTTCTTT.

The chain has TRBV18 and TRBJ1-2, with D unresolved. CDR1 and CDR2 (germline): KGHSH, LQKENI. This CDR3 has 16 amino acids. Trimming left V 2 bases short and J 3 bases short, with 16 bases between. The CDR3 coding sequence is TGTGCCAGCTCACCAGTATTACGGGCCGGGGACTATGGCTACACCTTC. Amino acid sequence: CASSPVLRAGDYGYTF.

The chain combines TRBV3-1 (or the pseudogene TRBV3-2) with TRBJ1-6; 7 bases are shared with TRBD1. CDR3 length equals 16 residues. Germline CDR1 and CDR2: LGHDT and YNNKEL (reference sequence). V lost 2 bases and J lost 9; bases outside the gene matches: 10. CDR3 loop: CASSQRTGDGGSPLHF. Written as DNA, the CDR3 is TGTGCCAGCAGCCAACGCACAGGGGATGGAGGTTCACCCCTCCACTTT.

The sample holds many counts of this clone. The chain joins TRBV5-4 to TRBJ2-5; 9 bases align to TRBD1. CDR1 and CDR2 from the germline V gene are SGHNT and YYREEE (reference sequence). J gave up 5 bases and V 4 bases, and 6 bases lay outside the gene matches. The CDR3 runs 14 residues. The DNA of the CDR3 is TGTGCCAGCAGCCCACAGGGGGCTTCGGAGACCCAGTACTTC. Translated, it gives CASSPQGASETQYF.

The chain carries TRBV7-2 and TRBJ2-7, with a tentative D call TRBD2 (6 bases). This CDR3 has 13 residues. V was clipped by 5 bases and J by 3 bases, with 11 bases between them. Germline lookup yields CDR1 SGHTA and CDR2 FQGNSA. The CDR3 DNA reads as TGTGCCAGCAGCCGGGGGATCAGCTACGAGCAGTACTTC. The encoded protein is CASSRGISYEQYF.